This T cell receptor (beta chain) came from a study of CD8 T cells in Susac syndrome. From blood CD8+ and CD4+ T cells, the TCR beta chain was sequenced. Treatment-naive patients with stable or active relapsing-remitting disease served as multiple sclerosis controls. TEMRA cells were FACS-enriched, unlike CD8+ and CD4+ T cells, which were negatively isolated. The RNA input was about 0.5 to 1 ug, and it was reverse transcribed with random hexamers. One entry per CDR3 protein, called by TCRdb with MiXCR from the immunoSEQ multiplex PCR reads. The profile covers some 260,000 distinct CDR3 sequences, with more than 75% appearing a single time and approximately 0.11% taken by the ten largest. This receptor was taken from a human donor with multiple sclerosis. Sequenced input: CD8+ T cells from PBMCs.

The CDR3 nucleotides read TGTGCCAGCAGCCCTAGCGGGAGCCCCTACAATGAGCAGTTCTTC. Its protein product is CASSPSGSPYNEQFF. V usage is TRBV7-2 and J usage is TRBJ2-1, with 10 bases matching TRBD2. Germline CDR1 is SGHTA and CDR2 is FQGNSA. Trimming at V came to 5 bases and at J to 2 bases, leaving 3 bases not matched to a gene. This CDR3 is built from 15 residues. The full variable domain, its missing parts supplied by reference TRBV7-2 and TRBJ2-1, is GAGVSQSPSNKVTEKGKDVELRCDPISGHTALYWYRQSLGQGLEFLIYFQGNSAPDKSGLPSDRFSAERTGGSVSTLTIQRTQQEDSAVYLCASSPSGSPYNEQFFGPGTRLTVL.